This note documents a single T cell receptor beta chain sequence. Germline-derived CDR1 and CDR2 are SGHTS and YDEGEE. The ends were cut back, 1 base at V and 2 bases at J, with 10 bases in the middle. The CDR3 runs to 15 residues. Exposed study participants had met a COVID-19 case within 2 weeks before entry. The sample is drawn from a study of blood T cell repertoires in COVID-19. Across the whole study: COVID-19 samples, acute and convalescent, were from the United States, Italy and Spain.

TCRdb's copy holds only in-frame clones and misses some; the assay was immunoSEQ multiplex PCR. The sample lists some 190,000 clones; 84% were seen once. Sequenced input: PBMCs or T cells enriched from blood (not recorded which). This sequence was found in a woman aged 30 to 39 who had been exposed to COVID-19. The chain carries TRBV5-8 and TRBJ1-3, with a possible D match to TRBD1 (6 bases). DNA of the CDR3: TGTGCCAGCAGCTTGTCAGGGGTCCCTGGAAACACCATATATTTT. Encoded protein: CASSLSGVPGNTIYF.